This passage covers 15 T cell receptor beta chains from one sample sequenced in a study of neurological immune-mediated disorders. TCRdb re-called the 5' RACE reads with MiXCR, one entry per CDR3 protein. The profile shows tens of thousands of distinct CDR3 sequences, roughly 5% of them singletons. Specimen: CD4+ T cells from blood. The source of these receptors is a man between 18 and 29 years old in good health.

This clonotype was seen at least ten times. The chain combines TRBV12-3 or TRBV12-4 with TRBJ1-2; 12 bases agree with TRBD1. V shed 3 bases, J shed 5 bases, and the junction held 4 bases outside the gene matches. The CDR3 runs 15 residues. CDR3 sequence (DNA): TGTGCCAGCAGTTTTTCGGGACAGGGGGCTTATGGCTACACCTTC. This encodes CASSFSGQGAYGYTF.

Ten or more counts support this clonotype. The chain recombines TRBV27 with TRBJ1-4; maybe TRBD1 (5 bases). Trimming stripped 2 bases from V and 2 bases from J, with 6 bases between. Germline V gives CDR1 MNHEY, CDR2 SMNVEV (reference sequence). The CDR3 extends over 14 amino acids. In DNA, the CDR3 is TGTGCCAGCAGTTTACAGGGCACTAATGAAAAACTGTTTTTT. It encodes CASSLQGTNEKLFF.

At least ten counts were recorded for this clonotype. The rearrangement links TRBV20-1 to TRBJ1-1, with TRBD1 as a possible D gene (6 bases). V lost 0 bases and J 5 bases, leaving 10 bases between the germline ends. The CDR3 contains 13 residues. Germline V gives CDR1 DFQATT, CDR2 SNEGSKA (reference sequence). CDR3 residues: CSARDPRGTEAFF. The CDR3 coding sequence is TGCAGTGCTAGAGATCCCAGGGGAACTGAAGCTTTCTTT.

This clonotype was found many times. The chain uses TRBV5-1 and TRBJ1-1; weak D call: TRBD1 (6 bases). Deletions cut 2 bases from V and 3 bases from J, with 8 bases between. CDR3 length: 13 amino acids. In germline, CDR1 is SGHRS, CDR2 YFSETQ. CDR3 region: CASSLQGDTEAFF. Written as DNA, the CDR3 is TGCGCCAGCAGCTTACAGGGAGACACTGAAGCTTTCTTT. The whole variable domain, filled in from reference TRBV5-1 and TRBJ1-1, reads KAGVTQTPRYLIKTRGQQVTLSCSPISGHRSVSWYQQTPGQGLQFLFEYFSETQRNKGNFPGRFSGRQFSNSRSEMNVSTLELGDSALYLCASSLQGDTEAFFGQGTRLTVV.

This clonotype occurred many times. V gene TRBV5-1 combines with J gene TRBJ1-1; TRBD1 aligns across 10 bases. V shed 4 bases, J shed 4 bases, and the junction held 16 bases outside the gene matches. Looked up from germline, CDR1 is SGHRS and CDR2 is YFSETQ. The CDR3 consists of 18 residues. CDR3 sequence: CASSPGVGTGAYGTEAFF. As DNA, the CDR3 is TGCGCCAGCAGCCCTGGGGTCGGGACAGGGGCGTACGGCACTGAAGCTTTCTTT.

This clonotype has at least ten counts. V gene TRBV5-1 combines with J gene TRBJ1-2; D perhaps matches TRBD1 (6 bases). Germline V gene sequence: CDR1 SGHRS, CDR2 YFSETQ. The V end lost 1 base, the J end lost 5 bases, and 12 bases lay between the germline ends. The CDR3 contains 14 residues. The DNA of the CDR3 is TGCGCCAGCAGCTTGAGACAGGAGATTTATGGCTACACCTTC. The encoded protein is CASSLRQEIYGYTF. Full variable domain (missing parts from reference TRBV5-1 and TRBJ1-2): KAGVTQTPRYLIKTRGQQVTLSCSPISGHRSVSWYQQTPGQGLQFLFEYFSETQRNKGNFPGRFSGRQFSNSRSEMNVSTLELGDSALYLCASSLRQEIYGYTFGSGTRLTVV.

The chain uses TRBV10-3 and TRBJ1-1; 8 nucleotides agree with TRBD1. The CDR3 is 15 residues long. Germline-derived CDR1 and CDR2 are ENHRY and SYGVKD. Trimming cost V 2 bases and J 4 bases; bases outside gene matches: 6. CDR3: CAISEKHQGATEAFF. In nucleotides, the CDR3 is TGTGCCATCAGTGAGAAGCATCAGGGGGCCACTGAAGCTTTCTTT.

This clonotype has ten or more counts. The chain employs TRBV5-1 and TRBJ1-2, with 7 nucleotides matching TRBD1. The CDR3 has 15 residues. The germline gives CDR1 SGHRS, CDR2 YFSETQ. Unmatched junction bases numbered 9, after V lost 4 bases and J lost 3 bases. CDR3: CASSVSGQEYYGYTF. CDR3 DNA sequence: TGCGCCAGCAGCGTGTCTGGACAGGAGTACTATGGCTACACCTTC. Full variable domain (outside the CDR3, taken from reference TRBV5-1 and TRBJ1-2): KAGVTQTPRYLIKTRGQQVTLSCSPISGHRSVSWYQQTPGQGLQFLFEYFSETQRNKGNFPGRFSGRQFSNSRSEMNVSTLELGDSALYLCASSVSGQEYYGYTFGSGTRLTVV.

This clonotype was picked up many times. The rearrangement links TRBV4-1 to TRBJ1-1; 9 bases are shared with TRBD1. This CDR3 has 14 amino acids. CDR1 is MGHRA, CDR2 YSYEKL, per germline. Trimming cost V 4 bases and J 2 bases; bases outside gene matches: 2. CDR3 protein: CASSPDRGNTEAFF. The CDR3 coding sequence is TGCGCCAGCAGCCCGGACAGGGGAAACACTGAAGCTTTCTTT.

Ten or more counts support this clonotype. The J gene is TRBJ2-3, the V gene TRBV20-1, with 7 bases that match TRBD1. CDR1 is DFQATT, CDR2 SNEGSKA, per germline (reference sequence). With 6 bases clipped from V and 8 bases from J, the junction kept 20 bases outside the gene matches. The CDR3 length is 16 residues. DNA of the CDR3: TGCAGTGCCGTCCCCGAGACAGGGAATTTCGGTGGTACGCAGTATTTT. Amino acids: CSAVPETGNFGGTQYF.

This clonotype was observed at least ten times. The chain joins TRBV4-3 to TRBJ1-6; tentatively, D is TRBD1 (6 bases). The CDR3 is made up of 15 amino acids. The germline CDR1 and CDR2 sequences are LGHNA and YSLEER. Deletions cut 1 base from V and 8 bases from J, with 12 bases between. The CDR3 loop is CASSQGQGGHSPLHF. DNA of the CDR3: TGCGCCAGCAGCCAAGGTCAAGGGGGGCATTCACCCCTCCACTTT.

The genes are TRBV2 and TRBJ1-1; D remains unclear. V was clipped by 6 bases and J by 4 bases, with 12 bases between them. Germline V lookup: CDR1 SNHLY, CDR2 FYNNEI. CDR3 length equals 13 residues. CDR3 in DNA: TGTGCCAGCAGCCCTTTAGATGGCACTGAAGCTTTCTTT. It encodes CASSPLDGTEAFF.

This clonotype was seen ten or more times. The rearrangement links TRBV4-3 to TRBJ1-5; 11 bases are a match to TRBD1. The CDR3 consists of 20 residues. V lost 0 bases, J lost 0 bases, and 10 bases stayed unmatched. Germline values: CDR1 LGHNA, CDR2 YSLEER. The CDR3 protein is CASSQELAGQGVGSNQPQHF. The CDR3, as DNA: TGCGCCAGCAGCCAAGAATTGGCGGGACAGGGGGTAGGTAGCAATCAGCCCCAGCATTTT.

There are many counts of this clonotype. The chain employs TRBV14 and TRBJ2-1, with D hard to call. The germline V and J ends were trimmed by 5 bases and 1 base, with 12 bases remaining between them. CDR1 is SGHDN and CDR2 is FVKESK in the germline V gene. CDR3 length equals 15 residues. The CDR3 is CASSVDTLSYNEQFF. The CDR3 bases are TGTGCCAGCAGCGTAGACACGCTTTCCTACAATGAGCAGTTCTTC.

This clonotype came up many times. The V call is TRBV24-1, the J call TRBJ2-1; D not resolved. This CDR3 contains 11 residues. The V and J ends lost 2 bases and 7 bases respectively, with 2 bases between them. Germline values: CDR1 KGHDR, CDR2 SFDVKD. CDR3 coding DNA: TGTGCCACCAGTGATTATAATGAGCAGTTCTTC. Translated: CATSDYNEQFF.